A selection of T cell receptor beta chains follows, all from one sample in a study of blood T cells in healthy people across ages. TCRdb recomputed calls from the 5' RACE reads with MiXCR, one row per CDR3 protein. The data hold approximately 800,000 distinct CDR3 sequences, with roughly 25% observed a single time. A further study also used this sample, focusing on T cells of mothers and their children.

The material sequenced was blood. The receptors were sampled from a boy younger than 18 in good health. CDR3s include the opening cysteine and the closing phenylalanine or tryptophan. The D gene is left open where the match is weak. Size is omitted from some rows. Given values are once, few, many or a class for expanded clones.

v_call: TRBV5-5
d_call: NA
clone_size: few
j_call: TRBJ2-5
cdr3_nt: TGTGCCAGCAGCTTTTGGCCAAGAGGGGAGACCCAGTACTTC
cdr3_aa: CASSFWPRGETQYF

v_call: TRBV10-3
d_call: TRBD2
clone_size: once
j_call: TRBJ2-1
cdr3_nt: TGTGCCATCAGTAGGGGACTAGCGGGAGGGATCGATGAGCAGTTCTTC
cdr3_aa: CAISRGLAGGIDEQFF

v_call: TRBV19
d_call: NA
clone_size: few
j_call: TRBJ2-1
cdr3_nt: TGTGCCAGTAGCCCCCCGCCCCAGGGGGGAAATGAGCAGTTCTTC
cdr3_aa: CASSPPPQGGNEQFF

v_call: TRBV12-3/TRBV12-4
d_call: TRBD1
clone_size: NA
j_call: TRBJ1-2
cdr3_nt: TGTGCCAGCAGCAACCGGGACAGGGATTCGAACTATGGCTACACCTTC
cdr3_aa: CASSNRDRDSNYGYTF

v_call: TRBV2
d_call: NA
clone_size: NA
j_call: TRBJ2-1
cdr3_nt: TGTGCCAGCAGTGATAGTTGGCATGAGCAGTTCTTC
cdr3_aa: CASSDSWHEQFF

v_call: TRBV20-1
d_call: TRBD2
clone_size: few
j_call: TRBJ2-1
cdr3_nt: TGCAGTGCTAGGGAACTAGCGGGAATCGATGAGCAGTTCTTC
cdr3_aa: CSARELAGIDEQFF

v_call: TRBV20-1
d_call: NA
clone_size: few
j_call: TRBJ2-7
cdr3_nt: TGCAGTGCTAGACGCCCTCCGGACGAGCAGTACTTC
cdr3_aa: CSARRPPDEQYF

v_call: TRBV15
d_call: NA
clone_size: few
j_call: TRBJ1-5
cdr3_nt: TGTGCCACCACGCCCGGGGGAAGCAATCAGCCCCAGCATTTT
cdr3_aa: CATTPGGSNQPQHF

v_call: TRBV15
d_call: TRBD1
clone_size: few
j_call: TRBJ1-5
cdr3_nt: TGTGCCACCAGCAGAGACAGGGGGATATCTCAACCCCAGCATTTT
cdr3_aa: CATSRDRGISQPQHF

v_call: TRBV20-1
d_call: TRBD1
clone_size: NA
j_call: TRBJ2-2
cdr3_nt: TGCAGTGCTTACGCGGAGGGACAGGGCTACACCGGGGAGCTGTTTTTT
cdr3_aa: CSAYAEGQGYTGELFF

v_call: TRBV20-1
d_call: NA
clone_size: NA
j_call: TRBJ2-7
cdr3_nt: TGCAGTGCTAGAGCCAATCGGCAGGGCCCCTACGAGCAGTACTTC
cdr3_aa: CSARANRQGPYEQYF

v_call: TRBV12-3/TRBV12-4
d_call: TRBD1
clone_size: few
j_call: TRBJ2-5
cdr3_nt: TGTGCCAGCAGTCGCCGACAGGGTTGGGAGACCCAGTACTTC
cdr3_aa: CASSRRQGWETQYF

v_call: TRBV18
d_call: NA
clone_size: NA
j_call: TRBJ2-5
cdr3_nt: TGTGCCAGCTCACCGGGGAAAAAGACCCAGTACTTC
cdr3_aa: CASSPGKKTQYF

v_call: TRBV6-2/TRBV6-3
d_call: TRBD1
clone_size: many
j_call: TRBJ2-5
cdr3_nt: TGTGCCAGCAGCCTGGGGGACAGGGTTCCCCTCCAAGAGACCCAGTACTTC
cdr3_aa: CASSLGDRVPLQETQYF

v_call: TRBV6-1
d_call: NA
clone_size: NA
j_call: TRBJ1-1
cdr3_nt: TGTGCCACCCGGAGGGCGATTCGAGTTCAGAGCACTGAAGCTTTCTTT
cdr3_aa: CATRRAIRVQSTEAFF

v_call: TRBV6-5
d_call: NA
clone_size: few
j_call: TRBJ2-5
cdr3_nt: TGTGCCAGCAGTAGGAATACAGAGACCCAGTACTTC
cdr3_aa: CASSRNTETQYF

v_call: TRBV29-1
d_call: TRBD1
clone_size: few
j_call: TRBJ1-2
cdr3_nt: TGCAGCGTTGCACGACAGGGATTCCCCTATGGCTACACCTTC
cdr3_aa: CSVARQGFPYGYTF

v_call: TRBV6-5
d_call: TRBD2
clone_size: NA
j_call: TRBJ2-1
cdr3_nt: TGTGCCAGCAGTTACTCCGGGAGGATCTACTACAATGAGCAGTTCTTC
cdr3_aa: CASSYSGRIYYNEQFF

v_call: TRBV28
d_call: TRBD1
clone_size: NA
j_call: TRBJ2-5
cdr3_nt: TGTGCCAGCAGTTCATCCGACAGGGGAATAAAGACCCAGTACTTC
cdr3_aa: CASSSSDRGIKTQYF

v_call: TRBV20-1
d_call: TRBD2
clone_size: NA
j_call: TRBJ2-5
cdr3_nt: TGCAGTGCTGCAACGGACACCGGGGGGGAGACCCAGTACTTC
cdr3_aa: CSAATDTGGETQYF

v_call: TRBV6-2/TRBV6-3
d_call: NA
clone_size: few
j_call: TRBJ1-1
cdr3_nt: TGTGCCAGCAGTGAGTGGGGGACTGAAGCTTTCTTT
cdr3_aa: CASSEWGTEAFF

v_call: TRBV12-3/TRBV12-4
d_call: NA
clone_size: NA
j_call: TRBJ2-7
cdr3_nt: TGTGCCAGCAGTTTCAGGACCGGGAGCGAGCAGTACTTC
cdr3_aa: CASSFRTGSEQYF

v_call: TRBV4-2
d_call: TRBD1
clone_size: once
j_call: TRBJ1-2
cdr3_nt: TGTGCCAGCAGCCAAGCTACAGGGGCTAACTATGGCTACACCTTC
cdr3_aa: CASSQATGANYGYTF

v_call: TRBV7-2
d_call: NA
clone_size: NA
j_call: TRBJ2-5
cdr3_nt: TGTGCCAGCAGCTTATCGTCTAGGGCGGCCACCCGAGAGACCCAGTACTTC
cdr3_aa: CASSLSSRAATRETQYF

v_call: TRBV9
d_call: NA
clone_size: many
j_call: TRBJ2-7
cdr3_nt: TGTGCCAGCAGCGTAGGCGAGACCTACGAGCAGTACTTC
cdr3_aa: CASSVGETYEQYF

v_call: TRBV7-9
d_call: NA
clone_size: NA
j_call: TRBJ1-2
cdr3_nt: TGTGCCAGCAGCTTAACTGGGGAGGGTTATTATGGCTACACCTTC
cdr3_aa: CASSLTGEGYYGYTF

v_call: TRBV15
d_call: TRBD2
clone_size: few
j_call: TRBJ2-3
cdr3_nt: TGTGCCACCAAAACGGGACTATCTCTGGGAGATACGCAGTATTTT
cdr3_aa: CATKTGLSLGDTQYF

v_call: TRBV6-6
d_call: TRBD2
clone_size: NA
j_call: TRBJ2-1
cdr3_nt: TGTGCCAGCAGGCCCGGGACTAGCGGGTTTGAGCAGTTCTTC
cdr3_aa: CASRPGTSGFEQFF

v_call: TRBV4-3
d_call: NA
clone_size: NA
j_call: TRBJ2-7
cdr3_nt: TGCGCCAGCAGCCAAGCCAACGGGGTCGGGTACGAGCAGTACTTC
cdr3_aa: CASSQANGVGYEQYF